A selection of T cell receptor beta chains follows, all from one sample in a study of T cells in Graves' hyperthyroidism and ophthalmopathy. TCRdb itself ran the multiplex PCR reads through MiXCR, one entry per CDR3 protein. This table has hundreds of thousands of distinct CDR3 sequences, roughly 13% appearing once. Sequenced sample: blood. These receptors all stem from a woman aged 40 to 55 with Graves' ophthalmopathy. Each CDR3 is given with its conserved first and last residue. The order of the fields is D gene, clone size, V gene, J gene, CDR3 protein, CDR3 DNA. The D gene is left open where the match is weak. Expanded clones are given a class, and other clones once, few, many or no size at all.

d_call: TRBD1
clone_size: -
v_call: TRBV10-3
j_call: TRBJ2-7
cdr3_aa: CASGQGDAYEQYF
cdr3_nt: TGTGCCAGCGGACAGGGAGACGCCTACGAGCAGTACTTC

d_call: TRBD1
clone_size: -
v_call: TRBV4-1
j_call: TRBJ1-6
cdr3_aa: CASSPDRNYNSPLHF
cdr3_nt: TGCGCCAGCAGCCCGGACAGGAACTATAATTCACCCCTCCACTTT

d_call: -
clone_size: many
v_call: TRBV20-1
j_call: TRBJ2-7
cdr3_aa: CSASSSVKQYF
cdr3_nt: TGCAGTGCTTCCTCTAGTGTCAAGCAGTACTTC

d_call: -
clone_size: many
v_call: TRBV12-3/TRBV12-4
j_call: TRBJ2-2
cdr3_aa: CASSLSGDNGELFF
cdr3_nt: TGTGCCAGCAGTTTAAGCGGGGACAACGGGGAGCTGTTTTTT

d_call: -
clone_size: many
v_call: TRBV12-3/TRBV12-4
j_call: TRBJ2-1
cdr3_aa: CASSSPGTRINKQFF
cdr3_nt: TGTGCCAGCAGTTCACCCGGGACTCGAATCAATAAGCAGTTCTTC

d_call: TRBD1
clone_size: -
v_call: TRBV5-1
j_call: TRBJ2-5
cdr3_aa: CASSSGQTDRGTQYF
cdr3_nt: TGCGCCAGCAGCTCGGGACAGACCGATCGAGGGACCCAGTACTTC

d_call: -
clone_size: many
v_call: TRBV6-1
j_call: TRBJ1-6
cdr3_aa: CASKEGRENSPLHF
cdr3_nt: TGTGCCAGCAAGGAGGGCAGGGAGAATTCACCCCTCCACTTT

d_call: -
clone_size: -
v_call: TRBV5-1
j_call: TRBJ1-2
cdr3_aa: CATLHRNTVNYGYTF
cdr3_nt: TGCGCCACCCTACATCGGAACACGGTTAACTATGGCTACACCTTC

d_call: -
clone_size: -
v_call: TRBV4-1
j_call: TRBJ2-1
cdr3_aa: CASSQGGHTGEGEQFF
cdr3_nt: TGCGCCAGCAGCCAAGGGGGACACACGGGGGAAGGTGAGCAGTTCTTC

d_call: -
clone_size: -
v_call: TRBV9
j_call: TRBJ2-1
cdr3_aa: CASSKSAGFYSYNEQFF
cdr3_nt: TGTGCCAGCAGCAAATCGGCCGGGTTTTACTCCTACAATGAGCAGTTCTTC

d_call: -
clone_size: few
v_call: TRBV6-1
j_call: TRBJ2-2
cdr3_aa: CASSGGRVVGELFF
cdr3_nt: TGTGCCAGCAGTGGGGGCAGGGTGGTCGGGGAGCTGTTTTTT

d_call: TRBD2
clone_size: many
v_call: TRBV28
j_call: TRBJ2-7
cdr3_aa: CASSLGTSATYEQYF
cdr3_nt: TGTGCCAGCAGTCTAGGCACTAGCGCAACCTACGAGCAGTACTTC

d_call: TRBD1
clone_size: many
v_call: TRBV29-1
j_call: TRBJ1-2
cdr3_aa: CSVHPTGGYGYTF
cdr3_nt: TGCAGCGTCCACCCGACAGGGGGCTATGGCTACACCTTC

d_call: TRBD1
clone_size: many
v_call: TRBV13
j_call: TRBJ2-7
cdr3_aa: CASSLGDRDYEQYF
cdr3_nt: TGTGCCAGCAGCTTAGGGGACAGGGATTACGAGCAGTACTTC

d_call: TRBD2
clone_size: many
v_call: TRBV29-1
j_call: TRBJ2-7
cdr3_aa: CSVVGGRGSYEQYF
cdr3_nt: TGCAGCGTTGTGGGCGGGAGGGGCTCCTACGAGCAGTACTTC

d_call: TRBD2
clone_size: many
v_call: TRBV13
j_call: TRBJ2-1
cdr3_aa: CASSLIASGYNEQFF
cdr3_nt: TGTGCCAGCAGCTTAATCGCTAGCGGGTACAATGAGCAGTTCTTC

d_call: TRBD2
clone_size: many
v_call: TRBV6-2/TRBV6-3
j_call: TRBJ2-7
cdr3_aa: CASRGAGSSYEQYF
cdr3_nt: TGTGCCAGCAGGGGAGCGGGAAGCTCCTACGAGCAGTACTTC

d_call: -
clone_size: many
v_call: TRBV27
j_call: TRBJ2-7
cdr3_aa: CASSYVPPYEQYF
cdr3_nt: TGTGCCAGCAGTTACGTCCCCCCCTACGAGCAGTACTTC

d_call: TRBD2
clone_size: few
v_call: TRBV5-6
j_call: TRBJ2-2
cdr3_aa: CASSLPGLGVTGELFF
cdr3_nt: TGTGCCAGCAGCTTACCAGGACTAGGGGTCACCGGGGAGCTGTTTTTT

d_call: TRBD2
clone_size: many
v_call: TRBV11-2
j_call: TRBJ2-7
cdr3_aa: CASSLPPPLAGAYEQYF
cdr3_nt: TGTGCCAGCAGCTTACCACCCCCCCTAGCGGGAGCATACGAGCAGTACTTC

d_call: -
clone_size: few
v_call: TRBV3-1
j_call: TRBJ2-5
cdr3_aa: CASSPNPTGQETQYF
cdr3_nt: TGTGCCAGCAGCCCTAACCCAACAGGGCAAGAGACCCAGTACTTC

d_call: -
clone_size: many
v_call: TRBV20-1
j_call: TRBJ2-7
cdr3_aa: CSASSLGYEQYF
cdr3_nt: TGCAGTGCTAGTTCGCTAGGATACGAGCAGTACTTC

d_call: TRBD1
clone_size: many
v_call: TRBV12-5
j_call: TRBJ1-1
cdr3_aa: CASGLIRQGGPEAFF
cdr3_nt: TGTGCTAGTGGTTTGATACGACAGGGGGGGCCTGAAGCTTTCTTT

d_call: -
clone_size: many
v_call: TRBV7-6
j_call: TRBJ1-6
cdr3_aa: CASSGAANSPLHF
cdr3_nt: TGTGCCAGCAGCGGGGCGGCGAATTCACCCCTCCACTTT

d_call: TRBD2
clone_size: -
v_call: TRBV9
j_call: TRBJ2-1
cdr3_aa: CASSVGPTSGGARSNEQFF
cdr3_nt: TGTGCCAGCAGCGTAGGACCGACTAGCGGGGGGGCTAGGAGCAATGAGCAGTTCTTC

d_call: -
clone_size: few
v_call: TRBV5-1
j_call: TRBJ2-3
cdr3_aa: CASSLGGPTDTQYF
cdr3_nt: TGCGCCAGCAGCTTGGGGGGGCCCACAGATACGCAGTATTTT

d_call: -
clone_size: many
v_call: TRBV2
j_call: TRBJ1-3
cdr3_aa: CASSVSSGNTIYF
cdr3_nt: TGTGCCAGTTCCGTCAGCTCTGGAAACACCATATATTTT

d_call: -
clone_size: -
v_call: TRBV6-1
j_call: TRBJ2-1
cdr3_aa: CASTLSGGYNEQFF
cdr3_nt: TGTGCCAGCACCCTTTCTGGCGGTTACAATGAGCAGTTCTTC

d_call: TRBD2
clone_size: many
v_call: TRBV12-3/TRBV12-4
j_call: TRBJ2-4
cdr3_aa: CASSLGGGVGNIQYF
cdr3_nt: TGTGCCAGCAGTTTGGGGGGGGGGGTCGGCAACATTCAGTACTTC

d_call: -
clone_size: -
v_call: TRBV15
j_call: TRBJ2-5
cdr3_aa: CATSREKGETQYF
cdr3_nt: TGTGCCACCAGCAGAGAGAAGGGGGAGACCCAGTACTTC

d_call: TRBD1
clone_size: many
v_call: TRBV12-3/TRBV12-4
j_call: TRBJ2-7
cdr3_aa: CASSQQSFPGGYEQYF
cdr3_nt: TGTGCCAGCAGTCAGCAGTCTTTCCCAGGGGGCTACGAGCAGTACTTC

d_call: TRBD2
clone_size: many
v_call: TRBV29-1
j_call: TRBJ2-3
cdr3_aa: CSVDNGRYADTQYF
cdr3_nt: TGCAGCGTTGATAACGGGAGGTATGCAGATACGCAGTATTTT

d_call: -
clone_size: few
v_call: TRBV6-2/TRBV6-3
j_call: TRBJ2-1
cdr3_aa: CASRLATFGGPGNEQFF
cdr3_nt: TGTGCCAGCAGGTTAGCCACCTTTGGGGGGCCGGGCAATGAGCAGTTCTTC

d_call: -
clone_size: few
v_call: TRBV19
j_call: TRBJ2-5
cdr3_aa: CASSIRGQPQETQYF
cdr3_nt: TGTGCCAGTAGTATACGGGGGCAACCCCAAGAGACCCAGTACTTC

d_call: -
clone_size: few
v_call: TRBV7-9
j_call: TRBJ2-1
cdr3_aa: CASGELRDEQFF
cdr3_nt: TGTGCCAGCGGGGAGTTACGGGATGAGCAGTTCTTC

d_call: -
clone_size: many
v_call: TRBV28
j_call: TRBJ2-5
cdr3_aa: CASSLTEETQYF
cdr3_nt: TGTGCCAGCAGTTTAACCGAGGAGACCCAGTACTTC

d_call: -
clone_size: -
v_call: TRBV10-3
j_call: TRBJ2-1
cdr3_aa: CAISERGGADEQFF
cdr3_nt: TGTGCCATCAGTGAAAGAGGGGGGGCGGATGAGCAGTTCTTC

d_call: -
clone_size: many
v_call: TRBV12-3/TRBV12-4
j_call: TRBJ2-3
cdr3_aa: CASSLDTREGTDTQYF
cdr3_nt: TGTGCCAGCAGTTTAGACACGAGGGAGGGCACAGATACGCAGTATTTT

d_call: -
clone_size: few
v_call: TRBV7-9
j_call: TRBJ2-5
cdr3_aa: CASSQGGGARTQYF
cdr3_nt: TGTGCCAGCAGCCAAGGGGGGGGGGCTCGTACCCAGTACTTC

d_call: -
clone_size: many
v_call: TRBV5-4
j_call: TRBJ2-1
cdr3_aa: CASSLAGLVEQFF
cdr3_nt: TGTGCCAGCAGCTTGGCGGGACTGGTTGAGCAGTTCTTC

d_call: -
clone_size: many
v_call: TRBV7-8
j_call: TRBJ2-7
cdr3_aa: CASSSGPRTYEQYF
cdr3_nt: TGTGCCAGCAGCTCCGGGCCAAGGACCTACGAGCAGTACTTC

d_call: TRBD1
clone_size: many
v_call: TRBV12-3/TRBV12-4
j_call: TRBJ2-5
cdr3_aa: CASSEGLGTGFGETQYF
cdr3_nt: TGTGCCAGCAGCGAAGGCCTAGGGACAGGGTTTGGGGAGACCCAGTACTTC

d_call: TRBD2
clone_size: many
v_call: TRBV20-1
j_call: TRBJ2-3
cdr3_aa: CSARNLGAGRADTQYF
cdr3_nt: TGCAGTGCTAGAAATCTTGGGGCGGGGAGGGCAGATACGCAGTATTTT

d_call: TRBD2
clone_size: many
v_call: TRBV27
j_call: TRBJ2-1
cdr3_aa: CASTRTSGKNEQFF
cdr3_nt: TGTGCCAGCACCAGGACTAGCGGGAAAAATGAGCAGTTCTTC

d_call: TRBD2
clone_size: -
v_call: TRBV7-9
j_call: TRBJ2-1
cdr3_aa: CASSRNLDGREQFF
cdr3_nt: TGTGCCAGCAGCCGGAATCTGGACGGGAGGGAGCAGTTCTTC

d_call: -
clone_size: many
v_call: TRBV29-1
j_call: TRBJ2-1
cdr3_aa: CSVEGRGSYNEQFF
cdr3_nt: TGCAGCGTTGAAGGGCGGGGATCCTACAATGAGCAGTTCTTC

d_call: -
clone_size: many
v_call: TRBV3-1
j_call: TRBJ1-1
cdr3_aa: CASSQDRGNTEAFF
cdr3_nt: TGTGCCAGCAGCCAAGACAGGGGGAACACTGAAGCTTTCTTT

d_call: -
clone_size: -
v_call: TRBV7-2
j_call: TRBJ1-3
cdr3_aa: CASSPRRYGYSGNTIYF
cdr3_nt: TGTGCCAGCAGCCCCCGGCGGTACGGGTACTCTGGAAACACCATATATTTT

d_call: -
clone_size: -
v_call: TRBV6-1
j_call: TRBJ1-6
cdr3_aa: CASTQQGSGNSPLHF
cdr3_nt: TGTGCCAGCACCCAACAGGGTTCCGGGAATTCACCCCTCCACTTT